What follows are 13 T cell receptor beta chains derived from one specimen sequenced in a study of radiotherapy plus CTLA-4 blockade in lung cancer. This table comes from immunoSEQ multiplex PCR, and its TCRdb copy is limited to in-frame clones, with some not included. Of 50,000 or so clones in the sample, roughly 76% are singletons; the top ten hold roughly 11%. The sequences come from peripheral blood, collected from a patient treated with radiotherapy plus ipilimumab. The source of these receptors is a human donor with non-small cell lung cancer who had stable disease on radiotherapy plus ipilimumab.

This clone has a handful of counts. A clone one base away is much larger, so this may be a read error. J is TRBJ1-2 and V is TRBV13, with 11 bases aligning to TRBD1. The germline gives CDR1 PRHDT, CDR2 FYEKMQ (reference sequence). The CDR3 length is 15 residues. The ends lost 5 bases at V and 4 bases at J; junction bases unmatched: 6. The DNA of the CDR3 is TGTGCCAGCAGCCCGGGACAGGGGGGGGGCTATGGCTACACCTTC. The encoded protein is CASSPGQGGGYGYTF.

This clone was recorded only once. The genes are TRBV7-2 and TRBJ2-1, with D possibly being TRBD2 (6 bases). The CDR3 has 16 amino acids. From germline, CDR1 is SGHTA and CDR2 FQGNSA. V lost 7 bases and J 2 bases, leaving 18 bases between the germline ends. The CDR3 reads CASTPPRLATYNEQFF. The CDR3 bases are TGTGCCAGCACCCCACCCAGGCTAGCGACCTACAATGAGCAGTTCTTC.

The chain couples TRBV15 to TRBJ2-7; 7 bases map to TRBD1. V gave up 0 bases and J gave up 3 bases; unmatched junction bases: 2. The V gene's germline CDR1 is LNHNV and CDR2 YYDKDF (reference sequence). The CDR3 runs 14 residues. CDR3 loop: CATSRETGYYEQYF. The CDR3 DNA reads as TGTGCCACCAGCAGAGAGACAGGGTACTACGAGCAGTACTTC.

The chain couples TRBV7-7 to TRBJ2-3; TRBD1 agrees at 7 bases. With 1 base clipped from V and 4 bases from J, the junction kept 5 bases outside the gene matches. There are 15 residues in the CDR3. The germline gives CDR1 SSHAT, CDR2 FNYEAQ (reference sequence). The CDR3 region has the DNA TGTGCCAGCAGCTTAGAGGGGGCTGGAGCAGATACGCAGTATTTT. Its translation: CASSLEGAGADTQYF.

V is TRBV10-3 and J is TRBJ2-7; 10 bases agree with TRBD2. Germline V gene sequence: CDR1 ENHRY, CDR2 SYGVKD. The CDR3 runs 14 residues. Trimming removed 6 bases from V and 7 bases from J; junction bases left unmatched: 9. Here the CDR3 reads CAISELAGLGEQYV. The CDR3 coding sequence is TGTGCCATCAGCGAACTAGCGGGGTTGGGTGAGCAGTACGTC.

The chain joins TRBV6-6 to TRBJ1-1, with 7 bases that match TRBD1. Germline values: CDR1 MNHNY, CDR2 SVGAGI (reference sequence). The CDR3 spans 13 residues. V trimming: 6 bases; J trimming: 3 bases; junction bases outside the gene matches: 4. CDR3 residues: CASRQQGYTEAFF. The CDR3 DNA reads TGTGCCAGCAGACAACAGGGGTACACTGAAGCTTTCTTT.

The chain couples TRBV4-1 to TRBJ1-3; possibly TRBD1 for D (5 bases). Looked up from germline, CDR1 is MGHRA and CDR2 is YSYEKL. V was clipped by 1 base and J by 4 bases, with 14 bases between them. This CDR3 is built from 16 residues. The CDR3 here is CASSQADSKRGNTIYF. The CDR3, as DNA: TGCGCCAGCAGCCAAGCCGACAGTAAAAGAGGAAACACCATATATTTT.

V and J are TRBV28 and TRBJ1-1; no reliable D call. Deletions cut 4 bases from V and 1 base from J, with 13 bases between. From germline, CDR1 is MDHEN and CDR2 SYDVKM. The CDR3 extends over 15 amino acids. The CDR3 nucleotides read TGTGCCAGCAGTTCTTCACACAGCGCGAACACTGAAGCTTTCTTT. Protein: CASSSSHSANTEAFF.

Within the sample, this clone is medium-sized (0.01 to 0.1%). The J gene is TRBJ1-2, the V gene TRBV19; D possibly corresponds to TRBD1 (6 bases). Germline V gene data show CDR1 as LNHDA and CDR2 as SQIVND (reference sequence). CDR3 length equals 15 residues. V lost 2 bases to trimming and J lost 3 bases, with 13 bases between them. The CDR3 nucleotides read TGTGCCAGTAGTATACAGACAGGAGGCGACTATGGCTACACCTTC. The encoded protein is CASSIQTGGDYGYTF. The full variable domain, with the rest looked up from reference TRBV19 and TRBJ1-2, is DGGITQSPKYLFRKEGQNVTLSCEQNLNHDAMYWYRQDPGQGLRLIYYSQIVNDFQKGDIAEGYSVSREKKESFPLTVTSAQKNPTAFYLCASSIQTGGDYGYTFGSGTRLTVV.

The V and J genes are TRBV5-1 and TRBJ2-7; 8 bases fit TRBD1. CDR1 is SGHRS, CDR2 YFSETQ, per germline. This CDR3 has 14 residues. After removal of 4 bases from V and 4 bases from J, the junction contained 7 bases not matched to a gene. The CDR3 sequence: CASSALTGGYEQYF. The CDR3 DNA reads TGCGCCAGCAGCGCACTAACAGGGGGGTACGAGCAGTACTTC.

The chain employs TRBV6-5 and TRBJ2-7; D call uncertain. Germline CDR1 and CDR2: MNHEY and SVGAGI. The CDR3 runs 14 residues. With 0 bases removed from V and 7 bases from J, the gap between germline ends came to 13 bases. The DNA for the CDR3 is TGTGCCAGCAGTTACTCGAATAGGGTTTGGGAGCAGTACTTC. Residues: CASSYSNRVWEQYF.

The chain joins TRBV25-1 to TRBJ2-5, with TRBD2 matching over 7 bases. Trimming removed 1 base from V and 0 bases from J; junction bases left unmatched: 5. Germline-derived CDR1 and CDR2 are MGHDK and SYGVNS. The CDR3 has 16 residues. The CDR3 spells CASSELWAGDQETQYF. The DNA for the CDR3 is TGTGCCAGCAGTGAATTATGGGCGGGGGACCAAGAGACCCAGTACTTC.

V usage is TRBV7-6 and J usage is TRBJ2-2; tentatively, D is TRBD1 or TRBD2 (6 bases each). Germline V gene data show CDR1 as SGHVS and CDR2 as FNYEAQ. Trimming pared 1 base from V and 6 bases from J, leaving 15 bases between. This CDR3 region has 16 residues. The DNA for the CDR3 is TGTGCCAGCAGCTTAGAAGTAGGGGGGACCTCCGGGGAGCTGTTTTTT. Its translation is CASSLEVGGTSGELFF.